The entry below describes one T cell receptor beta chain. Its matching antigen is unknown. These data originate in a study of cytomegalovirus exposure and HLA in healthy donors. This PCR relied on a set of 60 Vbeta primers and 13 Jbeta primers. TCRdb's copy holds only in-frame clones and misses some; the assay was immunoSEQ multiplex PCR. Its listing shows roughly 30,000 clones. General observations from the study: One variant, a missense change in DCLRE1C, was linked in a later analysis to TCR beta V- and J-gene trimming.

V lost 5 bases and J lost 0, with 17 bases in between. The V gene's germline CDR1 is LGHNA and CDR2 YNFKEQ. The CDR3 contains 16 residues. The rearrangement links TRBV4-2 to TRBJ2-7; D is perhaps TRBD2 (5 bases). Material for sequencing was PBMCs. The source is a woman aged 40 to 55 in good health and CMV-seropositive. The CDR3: CASSARDRGSSYEQYF. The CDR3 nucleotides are TGTGCCAGCAGCGCTCGAGACCGGGGTAGCTCCTACGAGCAGTACTTC.